The 22 T cell receptor beta chains presented below share a single source sample, sequenced in a study of T cells in Graves' hyperthyroidism and ophthalmopathy. The source material, RNA transcripts, was used to amplify TCR beta CDR3 regions. Researchers ran a first-round RT-PCR on the TCR CDR3 using the HTBI primer set. TCRdb re-called the multiplex PCR reads with MiXCR, one entry per CDR3 protein. The sample contains a few hundred thousand distinct CDR3 sequences, roughly 15% of which appear only once. The sequenced sample consisted of blood. These TCRs come from a woman in her thirties or forties with Graves' ophthalmopathy.

Only a few counts were recorded for this clonotype. V gene TRBV6-1 combines with J gene TRBJ2-7, with TRBD2 matching 11 bases. Germline V gene sequence: CDR1 MNHNS, CDR2 SASEGT. Trimming cost V 6 bases and J 7 bases; bases outside gene matches: 14. The CDR3 covers 16 residues. The CDR3 reads CASRPIGTSGSGEQYF. The CDR3 bases are TGTGCCAGCAGACCGATCGGGACTAGCGGCTCAGGGGAGCAGTACTTC.

A few counts support this clonotype. The chain uses TRBV7-9 and TRBJ2-2; D tentatively reads TRBD1 or TRBD2 (5 bases each). There are 16 residues in the CDR3. The V and J ends lost 5 bases and 1 base respectively, with 14 bases between them. CDR1 is SEHNR and CDR2 is FQNEAQ in the germline V gene (reference sequence). This CDR3 reads CASSPPKGRNTGELFF. For the CDR3, the DNA is TGTGCCAGCAGCCCACCAAAGGGACGGAACACCGGGGAGCTGTTTTTT. Complete variable domain (other parts from reference TRBV7-9 and TRBJ2-2): DTGVSQNPRHKITKRGQNVTFRCDPISEHNRLYWYRQTLGQGPEFLTYFQNEAQLEKSRLLSDRFSAERPKGSFSTLEIQRTEQGDSAMYLCASSPPKGRNTGELFFGEGSRLTVL.

This clonotype was counted ten times or more. The genes are TRBV20-1 and TRBJ2-3, with D unclear. The ends were cut back, 7 bases at V and 0 bases at J, with 8 bases in the middle. The CDR3 is 12 amino acids. Germline CDR1 is DFQATT and CDR2 is SNEGSKA (reference sequence). In DNA form, the CDR3 reads TGCAGTGGGCAGTTTAGCACAGATACGCAGTATTTT. This codes for CSGQFSTDTQYF.

This clonotype was recorded at least ten times. This chain joins TRBV11-1 and TRBJ2-2; no firm D call. V gave up 11 bases and J gave up 3 bases, with 19 bases separating them. Germline values: CDR1 SGHAT, CDR2 FQDESV (reference sequence). The CDR3 is made up of 15 amino acids. The DNA for the CDR3 is TGTGCCTCCAGAAAAGGCCTTCCTGACACCGGGGAGCTGTTTTTT. This translates into CASRKGLPDTGELFF.

Ten or more counts support this clonotype. This chain connects TRBV18 to TRBJ2-7; D is unclear. Deletions cut 2 bases from V and 3 bases from J, with 11 bases between. The CDR3 covers 14 residues. Germline assignment: CDR1 KGHSH and CDR2 LQKENI. For the CDR3, the DNA is TGTGCCAGCTCACCAGAAGTGACCGACTACGAGCAGTACTTC. Its protein product is CASSPEVTDYEQYF.

In its sample, this clonotype was seen many times. A read error may produce the germline difference seen at one junction end. The CDR3 bases are TGCGGTGCGGCTAGCGGGATAGAAGCGGCAGATACGCAGTATTTT. It specifies CGAASGIEAADTQYF. The chain uses TRBV20-1 and TRBJ2-3, with 9 positions matching TRBD2. CDR3 length: 15 amino acids. The V gene's germline CDR1 is DFQATT and CDR2 SNEGSKA (reference sequence).

This clonotype was detected ten times or more. V and J are TRBV11-2 and TRBJ1-1; no clear D gene. Germline assignment: CDR1 SGHAT and CDR2 FQNNGV. This CDR3 region has 14 residues. V was trimmed by 1 base and J by 6 bases, leaving 12 bases between them. The DNA for the CDR3 is TGTGCCAGCAGCTTAGCGGGGATTTCGTCTGAAGCTTTCTTT. Translation: CASSLAGISSEAFF.

This clonotype was recorded many times. The chain recombines TRBV2 with TRBJ1-1; tentatively, D is TRBD1 (5 bases). The V gene lost 8 bases and the J gene lost 10 bases, with 20 bases spanning the gap. Germline V gene lookup returns CDR1 SNHLY and CDR2 FYNNEI. CDR3 size: 13 residues. The CDR3 region is CASGRADSLIAFF. The DNA for the CDR3 is TGTGCCAGCGGTAGAGCCGACAGCCTGATAGCTTTCTTT.

The genes are TRBV6-2 or TRBV6-3 and TRBJ2-5; 7 nucleotides line up with TRBD1. The CDR3 runs to 13 residues. Germline values: CDR1 MNHEY, CDR2 SVGEGT. With V trimmed by 6 bases and J by 4 bases, 5 bases remained unmatched. As DNA, the CDR3 is TGTGCCAGCAGACGACAGGGTTTAGAGACCCAGTACTTC. Translation: CASRRQGLETQYF.

The table lists this clonotype with many counts. The V gene is TRBV3-1, the J gene TRBJ1-1; D is uncertain. The V gene's germline CDR1 is LGHDT and CDR2 YNNKEL (reference sequence). This CDR3 region has 16 residues. V was trimmed by 0 bases and J by 4 bases, leaving 15 bases between them. The CDR3 loop reads CASSQEPFRLATEAFF. CDR3 in DNA: TGTGCCAGCAGCCAAGAACCTTTCCGATTGGCCACTGAAGCTTTCTTT. Full variable domain (missing parts from reference TRBV3-1 and TRBJ1-1): DTAVSQTPKYLVTQMGNDKSIKCEQNLGHDTMYWYKQDSKKFLKIMFSYNNKELIINETVPNRFSPKSPDKAHLNLHINSLELGDSAVYFCASSQEPFRLATEAFFGQGTRLTVV.

This clonotype was found many times. V and J are TRBV7-9 and TRBJ2-2; TRBD1 matches 7 bases. The germline gives CDR1 SEHNR, CDR2 FQNEAQ (reference sequence). V gave up 2 bases and J gave up 3 bases; unmatched junction bases: 0. CDR3 length: 14 residues. CDR3 bases: TGTGCCAGCAGCTTACAGGGGGACACCGGGGAGCTGTTTTTT. Its protein is CASSLQGDTGELFF.

This clonotype was recorded at least ten times. The J gene is TRBJ1-2, the V gene TRBV11-2, with TRBD1 identical over 8 bases. The CDR3 is 15 amino acids. Germline V CDR1 and CDR2: SGHAT, FQNNGV. Trimming cost V 1 base and J 6 bases; bases outside gene matches: 7. The CDR3 DNA sequence: TGTGCCAGCAGCTTAGGGCCCAGGGGGCTTAATGGCTACACCTTC. Protein sequence: CASSLGPRGLNGYTF.

This clonotype occurred a few times. The V gene is TRBV5-6, the J gene TRBJ2-2; perhaps TRBD2 as D (5 bases). The germline V gene encodes CDR1 SGHDT and CDR2 YYEEEE. The CDR3 is 15 residues long. The V gene lost 0 bases and the J gene lost 4 bases, with 10 bases spanning the gap. CDR3 loop: CASSLDNRGTGELFF. For the CDR3, the DNA is TGTGCCAGCAGCTTGGACAATCGGGGCACCGGGGAGCTGTTTTTT.

This clonotype was counted between two and nine times. V usage is TRBV9 and J usage is TRBJ2-1; no firm D call. This CDR3 comprises 13 residues. Germline V gives CDR1 SGDLS, CDR2 YYNGEE. V was shortened by 1 base and J by 8 bases, with 10 bases between the two germline ends. The CDR3 coding sequence is TGTGCCAGCAGCGTACGGCAGGACCATGAGCAGTTCTTC. Translating it yields CASSVRQDHEQFF.

A few counts support this clonotype. The rearrangement joins TRBV20-1 to TRBJ1-6; 9 nucleotides match TRBD1. The V segment lost 7 bases and the J segment 9 bases; nucleotides outside the gene matches: 10. Germline V gene data show CDR1 as DFQATT and CDR2 as SNEGSKA (reference sequence). The CDR3 covers 14 residues. The CDR3 spells CSGGTGTGLSPLHF. CDR3 sequence (DNA): TGCAGTGGAGGGACAGGGACAGGGCTTTCACCCCTCCACTTT.

This chain joins TRBV2 and TRBJ2-7; 10 bases match TRBD2. Germline assignment: CDR1 SNHLY and CDR2 FYNNEI. This CDR3 is 12 amino acids long. The trim removed 7 bases at V and 9 bases at J, leaving 6 bases unmatched. The CDR3: CASTTLAGVQYF. CDR3 DNA: TGTGCCAGCACCACTCTAGCGGGAGTGCAGTACTTC. The full variable domain, its missing parts supplied by reference TRBV2 and TRBJ2-7, is EPEVTQTPSHQVTQMGQEVILRCVPISNHLYFYWYRQILGQKVEFLVSFYNNEISEKSEIFDDQFSVERPDGSNFTLKIRSTKLEDSAMYFCASTTLAGVQYFGPGTRLTVT.

Comments on this clonotype: A much more abundant neighbour one base away suggests this may be a read error. The chain uses TRBV12-3 or TRBV12-4 and TRBJ2-5; 14 nucleotides match TRBD2. CDR3 length: 15 residues. CDR3 in DNA: TGTGCCAGCAGACTGACTAGCGGGGGGGGAGAGATCCAGTACTTC. Its translation: CASRLTSGGGEIQYF.

This clonotype has ten or more counts. The chain carries TRBV28 and TRBJ2-3; 9 nucleotides agree with TRBD2. Germline lookup yields CDR1 MDHEN and CDR2 SYDVKM. V shed 3 bases and J 9 bases; nucleotides not matched to a gene: 1. This CDR3 comprises 12 residues. The CDR3 nucleotides are TGTGCCAGCAGTTTTAGCGGGAGCACGCAGTATTTT. Translating gives CASSFSGSTQYF.

This clonotype has a count of ten or more. The chain joins TRBV30 to TRBJ2-2, with D possibly being TRBD1 (6 bases). This CDR3 has 14 residues. Deletions cut 0 bases from V and 6 bases from J, with 11 bases between. Germline V gene sequence: CDR1 GTSNPN, CDR2 SVGIG (reference sequence). The CDR3 sequence: CAWSVQSGAGELFF. Written as DNA, the CDR3 is TGTGCCTGGAGTGTACAGTCAGGGGCCGGGGAGCTGTTTTTT.

This clonotype was counted a few times. The J gene is TRBJ2-5, the V gene TRBV10-2; tentative D call: TRBD2 (5 bases). This CDR3 is 15 amino acids long. CDR1 is WSHSY and CDR2 is SAAADI in the germline V gene. V shed 4 bases and J shed 4 bases, with 16 bases lying between them. The CDR3 here is CASSGGAGGRETQYF. The DNA of the CDR3 is TGCGCCAGCAGTGGAGGCGCGGGTGGGCGAGAGACCCAGTACTTC.

This clonotype was seen ten or more times. The chain's CDR3 is CASSPTTSPTNEKLFF. CDR3 nucleotide sequence: TGTGCCAGCTCACCTACCACGAGTCCAACTAATGAAAAACTGTTTTTT. The V gene is TRBV18, the J gene TRBJ1-4, with D unclear. This CDR3 region has 16 residues. Trimming took off 3 bases at V and 0 bases at J, with 11 bases between the two ends. Germline values: CDR1 KGHSH, CDR2 LQKENI.

This clonotype was found a few times. The chain recombines TRBV11-1 with TRBJ2-1, with a weak D call TRBD1 (5 bases). Trimming removed 1 base at V and 8 bases at J, with 12 bases between. Looked up from germline, CDR1 is SGHAT and CDR2 is FQDESV (reference sequence). The CDR3 consists of 14 residues. CDR3 protein: CASSLGQGWYEQFF. Written as DNA, the CDR3 is TGTGCCAGCAGCTTAGGCCAGGGATGGTATGAGCAGTTCTTC.